The 27 T cell receptor beta chains below all came from one sample that was sequenced in a study of identical twins. One entry per CDR3 protein results from TCRdb running MiXCR on the 5' RACE reads. The table has about 240,000 distinct CDR3 sequences, 10% to 13% seen once. Sequenced sample: memory T cells sorted from blood. These receptors all come from a man aged 50 to 59 in good health.

This clonotype occurred many times. The chain has TRBV10-3 and TRBJ2-3; D is uncertain. CDR1 is ENHRY and CDR2 is SYGVKD in the germline V gene. This CDR3 comprises 12 residues. Trimming left V 10 bases short and J 4 bases short, with 12 bases between. DNA for the CDR3: TGTGCCACCGCGCCCAGTTCAGATACGCAGTATTTT. It specifies CATAPSSDTQYF.

V gene TRBV3-1 combines with J gene TRBJ1-3, with TRBD1 as a possible D gene (5 bases). Between the trimmed V and J ends, which lost 2 bases and 5 bases, there was a span of 7 bases. Germline V gene data show CDR1 as LGHDT and CDR2 as YNNKEL (reference sequence). The CDR3 length is 13 residues. The CDR3, as DNA: TGTGCCAGCAGCCAATCAGGGCGAAACACCATATATTTT. Its protein is CASSQSGRNTIYF. Full variable domain (rest looked up from reference TRBV3-1 and TRBJ1-3): DTAVSQTPKYLVTQMGNDKSIKCEQNLGHDTMYWYKQDSKKFLKIMFSYNNKELIINETVPNRFSPKSPDKAHLNLHINSLELGDSAVYFCASSQSGRNTIYFGEGSWLTVV.

There are many counts of this clonotype. The chain links TRBV29-1 to TRBJ1-5; D is uncertain. The germline V and J ends were trimmed by 7 bases and 4 bases, with 14 bases remaining between them. Germline CDR1 reads SQVTM; CDR2 reads ANQGSEA. This CDR3 region has 13 residues. Here the CDR3 DNA reads TGCAGCGCCTCTTTGGAGGCGAATCAGCCCCAGCATTTT. Its protein is CSASLEANQPQHF.

This clonotype was seen ten or more times. V is TRBV10-3 and J is TRBJ1-1; D is unclear. V lost 3 bases to trimming and J lost 1 base, with 6 bases between them. The CDR3 loop spans 13 amino acids. Germline V gene sequence: CDR1 ENHRY, CDR2 SYGVKD. The CDR3 bases are TGTGCCATCAGTGATAAGGGGAACACTGAAGCTTTCTTT. Protein sequence: CAISDKGNTEAFF.

This clonotype was found a few times. The chain employs TRBV6-5 and TRBJ1-2; TRBD1 might be the D (5 bases). Germline V CDR1 and CDR2: MNHEY, SVGAGI. Trimming took 5 bases from V and 3 from J, leaving 16 bases between them. The CDR3 consists of 15 residues. CDR3 amino acids: CASSHGAEIYYGYTF. CDR3 nucleotides: TGTGCCAGCAGTCACGGGGCAGAAATTTACTATGGCTACACCTTC.

The count of this clonotype is one. This may come from a read error, since a much larger clone is one base off. The chain employs TRBV28 and TRBJ2-3; D perhaps matches TRBD2 (5 bases). The CDR3 has 12 amino acids. Germline CDR1 reads MDHEN; CDR2 reads SYDVKM. With 5 bases removed from V and 8 bases from J, the gap between germline ends came to 11 bases. For the CDR3, the DNA is TGTGCCAGCAGTCTATCTACTAGTACGCAGTATTTT. It specifies CASSLSTSTQYF.

This clonotype has a handful of counts. V gene TRBV20-1 combines with J gene TRBJ2-3, with D tentatively TRBD1 (7 bases). The V end lost 5 bases, the J end lost 4 bases, and 10 bases lay between the germline ends. The length of the CDR3 is 12 residues. Germline-derived CDR1 and CDR2 are DFQATT and SNEGSKA (reference sequence). In DNA form, the CDR3 reads TGCAGTGCTCAGGGGGGCGCAGATACGCAGTATTTT. Translating it yields CSAQGGADTQYF.

The rearrangement joins TRBV6-2 or TRBV6-3 to TRBJ1-5, with 8 bases matching TRBD1. The ends lost 5 bases at V and 7 bases at J; junction bases unmatched: 4. Germline V gene data show CDR1 as MNHEY and CDR2 as SVGEGT. This CDR3 is 13 amino acids long. CDR3 loop: CASSKQGDQPQHF. For the CDR3, the DNA is TGTGCCAGCAGTAAACAGGGGGACCAGCCCCAGCATTTT.

This rearrangement joins TRBV7-8 to TRBJ2-4; no clear D gene. Between the trimmed V and J ends, which lost 5 bases and 0 bases, there was a span of 11 bases. CDR3 length equals 15 residues. Germline assignment: CDR1 SGHVS and CDR2 FQNEAQ. As DNA, the CDR3 is TGTGCCAGCAGCCCTTTTAGGCTAGCCAAAAACATTCAGTACTTC. Translation: CASSPFRLAKNIQYF. Variable domain in full (rest from reference TRBV7-8 and TRBJ2-4): GAGVSQSPRYKVAKRGQDVALRCDPISGHVSLFWYQQALGQGPEFLTYFQNEAQLDKSGLPSDRFFAERPEGSVSTLKIQRTQQEDSAVYLCASSPFRLAKNIQYFGAGTRLSVL.

This clonotype has a count of ten or more. V and J are TRBV7-2 and TRBJ2-4, with no clear D. Trimming removed 1 base at V and 4 bases at J, with 5 bases between. The CDR3 loop spans 13 amino acids. The V gene's germline CDR1 is SGHTA and CDR2 FQGNSA. The CDR3: CASSLDPKNIQYF. The CDR3 DNA follows: TGTGCCAGCAGCTTAGACCCGAAAAACATTCAGTACTTC.

A few counts support this clonotype. The rearrangement links TRBV5-1 to TRBJ2-2, with TRBD1 identical over 7 bases. After removal of 5 bases from V and 5 bases from J, the junction contained 6 bases not matched to a gene. Germline V gene data show CDR1 as SGHRS and CDR2 as YFSETQ. The CDR3 totals 14 residues. This chain's CDR3 is CASRNRGETGELFF. In DNA, the CDR3 is TGCGCCAGCAGGAACAGGGGAGAAACCGGGGAGCTGTTTTTT.

The sample holds many counts of this clonotype. This chain joins TRBV5-5 and TRBJ1-1; D possibly corresponds to TRBD1 (5 bases). With 3 bases removed from V and 3 bases from J, the gap between germline ends came to 9 bases. Germline V gives CDR1 SGHKS, CDR2 YYEKEE (reference sequence). The CDR3 runs 13 residues. Written as DNA, the CDR3 is TGTGCCAGCAGCTGGGGGTGGGACACTGAAGCTTTCTTT. It is translated as CASSWGWDTEAFF.

J is TRBJ2-3 and V is TRBV5-6; a weak D match, TRBD2 (6 bases). The CDR3 runs 15 residues. The V gene's germline CDR1 is SGHDT and CDR2 YYEEEE. V lost 0 bases and J lost 5, with 13 bases in between. The CDR3 protein is CASSLVGQAGDTQYF. The CDR3 DNA reads as TGTGCCAGCAGCTTGGTCGGACAAGCGGGAGATACGCAGTATTTT.

In its sample, this clonotype was seen many times. V is TRBV12-3 or TRBV12-4 and J is TRBJ2-3; a weak D match, TRBD2 (7 bases). Trimming took off 6 bases at V and 6 bases at J, with 19 bases between the two ends. This CDR3 has 15 amino acids. For the CDR3, the DNA is TGTGCCAGCAGCCAATTCGCGGGGGCGGGGGATACGCAGTATTTT. It yields the protein CASSQFAGAGDTQYF.

This clonotype was observed at least ten times. V usage is TRBV6-2 or TRBV6-3 and J usage is TRBJ2-7; D remains unclear. CDR1 MNHEY and CDR2 SVGEGT come from the germline V gene. Trimming took off 5 bases at V and 0 bases at J, with 5 bases between the two ends. This CDR3 has 12 residues. CDR3 nucleotide sequence: TGTGCCAGCAGTGAGCTCTCCTACGAGCAGTACTTC. Protein: CASSELSYEQYF.

This clonotype was detected ten times or more. This chain links TRBV5-5 with TRBJ1-4, with TRBD1 as a possible D gene (5 bases). Germline lookup yields CDR1 SGHKS and CDR2 YYEKEE (reference sequence). Between the trimmed V and J ends, which lost 0 bases and 5 bases, there was a span of 11 bases. The CDR3 is 15 residues long. The CDR3 reads CASSLGQGRNEKLFF. The CDR3 DNA reads TGTGCCAGCAGCTTGGGTCAGGGTCGAAATGAAAAACTGTTTTTT.

This clonotype was counted only a few times. The rearrangement uses TRBV20-1 and TRBJ2-7, with D perhaps TRBD1 or TRBD2 (5 bases each). CDR3 length equals 14 residues. Trimming took off 6 bases at V and 4 bases at J, with 19 bases between the two ends. CDR1 is DFQATT and CDR2 is SNEGSKA in the germline V gene (reference sequence). The chain's CDR3 is CSAPKGSWEYEQYF. CDR3 DNA: TGCAGTGCGCCGAAGGGGAGTTGGGAGTACGAGCAGTACTTC.

The gene calls are TRBV12-3 or TRBV12-4 and TRBJ2-7; D is perhaps TRBD1 (5 bases). V lost 6 bases, J lost 4 bases, and 16 bases lay in between. CDR3 length: 14 residues. The CDR3 DNA reads as TGTGCCAGCAGATCCCTCGACAGATTATACGAGCAGTACTTC. This encodes CASRSLDRLYEQYF.

This chain uses TRBV15 with TRBJ2-1, with a possible D match to TRBD2 (6 bases). CDR1 and CDR2 from the germline V gene are LNHNV and YYDKDF (reference sequence). V was cut by 0 bases and J by 0 bases, with 15 bases left in between. This CDR3 is 18 amino acids long. The CDR3 nucleotides are TGTGCCACCAGCAGAGACAAAGTTCGGGGGAGCTCCTACAATGAGCAGTTCTTC. Its translation: CATSRDKVRGSSYNEQFF.

The rearrangement joins TRBV7-9 to TRBJ2-7; D might be TRBD2 (5 bases). Germline CDR1 SEHNR, CDR2 FQNEAQ (reference sequence). There are 15 residues in the CDR3. V shed 1 base and J shed 3 bases, with 13 bases lying between them. CDR3 sequence reads: CASSLVSGGHYEQYF. Here the CDR3 DNA reads TGTGCCAGCAGCTTAGTCTCTGGCGGGCACTACGAGCAGTACTTC.

This clonotype showed up many times. The gene calls are TRBV20-1 and TRBJ2-7; 11 bases line up with TRBD2. The CDR3 has 14 residues. Germline values: CDR1 DFQATT, CDR2 SNEGSKA (reference sequence). Trimming took 1 base from V and 6 from J; bases not matched to a gene: 5. CDR3 sequence reads: CSARVAGGGSEQYF. CDR3 in DNA: TGCAGTGCTAGAGTAGCGGGGGGGGGGTCCGAGCAGTACTTC.

This clonotype was picked up many times. The V and J genes are TRBV10-3 and TRBJ2-5, with 7 bases that match TRBD1. This CDR3 region has 12 residues. V lost 6 bases, J lost 3 bases, and 1 base stayed unmatched. The germline gives CDR1 ENHRY, CDR2 SYGVKD. The CDR3 region has the DNA TGTGCCATCAGCACAGGGGAAGAGACCCAGTACTTC. It codes for CAISTGEETQYF.

This clonotype was counted ten times or more. The V and J genes are TRBV20-1 and TRBJ2-4, with D possibly being TRBD1 (6 bases). Trimming took off 0 bases at V and 0 bases at J, with 15 bases between the two ends. From germline, CDR1 is DFQATT and CDR2 SNEGSKA (reference sequence). The CDR3 is 17 amino acids. The CDR3 region is CSAREEKGVLAKNIQYF. In DNA, the CDR3 is TGCAGTGCTAGAGAGGAGAAGGGGGTCCTAGCCAAAAACATTCAGTACTTC.

This clonotype has a count of ten or more. The chain couples TRBV20-1 to TRBJ2-1; 7 bases map to TRBD2. This CDR3 has 12 residues. Germline V gene sequence: CDR1 DFQATT, CDR2 SNEGSKA (reference sequence). V lost 3 bases to trimming and J lost 5 bases; unmatched junction nucleotides: 1. DNA for the CDR3: TGCAGTGCTAGGGGGGGGAACAATGAGCAGTTCTTC. It yields the protein CSARGGNNEQFF.

J is TRBJ2-1 and V is TRBV24-1, with TRBD1 as a possible D gene (6 bases). V was pared by 4 bases and J by 8 bases, with 14 bases between. This CDR3 has 14 residues. Per germline, CDR1 KGHDR and CDR2 SFDVKD. Written as DNA, the CDR3 is TGTGCCACCAGTGACCCCGTACAGGGCCATGAGCAGTTCTTC. Translation gives CATSDPVQGHEQFF.

J is TRBJ2-2 and V is TRBV2; D call uncertain. CDR1 SNHLY and CDR2 FYNNEI come from the germline V gene. V lost 7 bases and J 0 bases, leaving 9 bases between the germline ends. The CDR3 spans 14 residues. CDR3 amino acids: CASMRSPNTGELFF. CDR3 DNA sequence: TGTGCCAGCATGCGCAGTCCGAACACCGGGGAGCTGTTTTTT.

This clonotype showed up just a few times. The chain combines TRBV29-1 with TRBJ1-5; perhaps TRBD1 as D (5 bases). CDR1 is SQVTM and CDR2 is ANQGSEA in the germline V gene. The CDR3 has 15 residues. With 4 bases removed from V and 0 bases from J, the gap between germline ends came to 13 bases. In DNA, the CDR3 is TGCAGCGTTGTGGAGGGGCAGTATAGCAATCAGCCCCAGCATTTT. It is translated as CSVVEGQYSNQPQHF.